The rows below give T cell receptor beta chains drawn from one sample of a study of immune evolution from preneoplasia to lung adenocarcinoma. Repertoires were generated with immunoSEQ multiplex PCR, while TCRdb's copy carries only in-frame clones and drops some. The sample holds tens of thousands of clones, roughly 80% seen once. The material sequenced was FFPE invasive lung adenocarcinoma tissue. Source of these receptors: a person aged 55-75 years with lung adenocarcinoma. Each CDR3 is given with its conserved first and last residue. D genes are given only for firm matches. Size tells how often a clone was seen (once, few, many) or the class of an expanded clone, and some rows leave it out.

v_call: TRBV7-9; j_call: TRBJ1-1; d_call: .; clone_size: .; cdr3_nt: TGTGTCAGCAGCTTGAGGTCTGAAGCTTTCTTT; cdr3_aa: CVSSLRSEAFF
v_call: TRBV7-9; j_call: TRBJ1-1; d_call: .; clone_size: .; cdr3_nt: TGTGCCAGCAGCTCCGGGACGGCGAACACTGAAGCTTTCTTT; cdr3_aa: CASSSGTANTEAFF
v_call: TRBV4-2; j_call: TRBJ2-7; d_call: .; clone_size: .; cdr3_nt: TGTGCCAGCAGCCAAGAGGTCGAGGGGCTCCCGAGCTCCTACGAGCAGTACTTC; cdr3_aa: CASSQEVEGLPSSYEQYF
v_call: TRBV19; j_call: TRBJ2-3; d_call: TRBD1; clone_size: .; cdr3_nt: TGTGCCAGTAGTACCGACCAGGGGGCAAGGACAGATACGCAGTATTTT; cdr3_aa: CASSTDQGARTDTQYF
v_call: TRBV7-8; j_call: TRBJ2-1; d_call: .; clone_size: .; cdr3_nt: TGTGCCACCAGAGAAGACTACAATGAGCAGTTCTTC; cdr3_aa: CATREDYNEQFF
v_call: TRBV9; j_call: TRBJ1-2; d_call: TRBD1; clone_size: .; cdr3_nt: TGTGCCAGCAGCATAGGGACAGGGAATGGCTACACCTTC; cdr3_aa: CASSIGTGNGYTF
v_call: TRBV7-7; j_call: TRBJ2-7; d_call: TRBD1; clone_size: .; cdr3_nt: TGTGCCAGCAGCACCGACAGGGACCGCGAGCAGTACTTC; cdr3_aa: CASSTDRDREQYF
v_call: TRBV4-1; j_call: TRBJ2-3; d_call: .; clone_size: .; cdr3_nt: TGCGCCAGCAGCCATGGAGTTTCGGATACGCAGTATTTT; cdr3_aa: CASSHGVSDTQYF
v_call: TRBV5-1; j_call: TRBJ2-2; d_call: .; clone_size: .; cdr3_nt: TGCGCCAGCAGCTTTAACACCGGGGAGCTGTTTTTT; cdr3_aa: CASSFNTGELFF
v_call: TRBV6-5; j_call: TRBJ1-3; d_call: .; clone_size: few; cdr3_nt: TGTGCCAGCAGTTACGGGCGACGTGGAAACACCATATATTTT; cdr3_aa: CASSYGRRGNTIYF
v_call: TRBV6-5; j_call: TRBJ2-2; d_call: .; clone_size: .; cdr3_nt: TGTGCCAGCAGTTACTCGTGGGGCCGACAACTGTTTTTT; cdr3_aa: CASSYSWGRQLFF
v_call: TRBV5-1; j_call: TRBJ2-7; d_call: .; clone_size: .; cdr3_nt: TGCGCCAGCAGCTCCGGGACTTACTCCTACGAGCAGTACTTC; cdr3_aa: CASSSGTYSYEQYF
v_call: TRBV11-3; j_call: TRBJ1-4; d_call: TRBD1; clone_size: .; cdr3_nt: TGTGCCAGCAGCTTAGTTCGGGGACAGCGTGAAAAACTGTTTTTT; cdr3_aa: CASSLVRGQREKLFF
v_call: TRBV5-8; j_call: TRBJ2-2; d_call: .; clone_size: .; cdr3_nt: TGTGCCAGCAGCTTGTTGGACGCCGCCGGGGAGCTGTTTTTT; cdr3_aa: CASSLLDAAGELFF
v_call: TRBV7-8; j_call: TRBJ2-1; d_call: .; clone_size: .; cdr3_nt: TGTGCCAGCAGCCTCGATGGCGGTTCCTACAATGAGCAGTTCTTC; cdr3_aa: CASSLDGGSYNEQFF
v_call: TRBV7-3; j_call: TRBJ2-4; d_call: .; clone_size: once; cdr3_nt: TGTGCCACCGAACGGGACGTTCTAGCGTCGCTAGCCAAAAACATTCAGTACTTC; cdr3_aa: CATERDVLASLAKNIQYF
v_call: TRBV7-9; j_call: TRBJ1-2; d_call: .; clone_size: .; cdr3_nt: TGTGCCAGCAGCTCTACAGGGTTTGGCTACACCTTC; cdr3_aa: CASSSTGFGYTF
v_call: TRBV30; j_call: TRBJ2-1; d_call: TRBD2; clone_size: once; cdr3_nt: TGTGCCTGGAGTGTACGTCTAGCGGGATTTTTCTCCTACAATGAGCAGTTCTTC; cdr3_aa: CAWSVRLAGFFSYNEQFF
v_call: TRBV7-2; j_call: TRBJ1-1; d_call: TRBD1; clone_size: .; cdr3_nt: TGTGCCAGCAGCCCGAGACAGGGGTTCACTGAAGCTTTCTTT; cdr3_aa: CASSPRQGFTEAFF
v_call: TRBV29-1; j_call: TRBJ2-1; d_call: TRBD2; clone_size: .; cdr3_nt: TGCAGCGCTGGGACTAGCGGGAGCTCCTACAATGAGCAGTTCTTC; cdr3_aa: CSAGTSGSSYNEQFF
v_call: TRBV2; j_call: TRBJ2-1; d_call: TRBD1; clone_size: medium-sized; cdr3_nt: TGTGCCAGCAGTCGGGACAGGGAAAATGAGCAGTTCTTC; cdr3_aa: CASSRDRENEQFF
v_call: TRBV7-8; j_call: TRBJ2-1; d_call: .; clone_size: .; cdr3_nt: TGTGCCAGCAGCTTTCTCTCCGGAGAATTCTACAATGAGCAGTTCTTC; cdr3_aa: CASSFLSGEFYNEQFF
v_call: TRBV5-1; j_call: TRBJ2-1; d_call: TRBD2; clone_size: .; cdr3_nt: TGCGCCAGCAGCCCCCCGGGACTAGCGGGCCATGAGCAGTTCTTC; cdr3_aa: CASSPPGLAGHEQFF
v_call: TRBV9; j_call: TRBJ2-2; d_call: .; clone_size: many; cdr3_nt: TGTGCCAGCAGCTCCGAGGGACAACCGAACACCGGGGAGCTGTTTTTT; cdr3_aa: CASSSEGQPNTGELFF
v_call: TRBV29-1; j_call: TRBJ2-5; d_call: TRBD2; clone_size: .; cdr3_nt: TGCAGCGCTAGGGCGGGAGGGGCCACCGCGGCCCAGTACTTC; cdr3_aa: CSARAGGATAAQYF
v_call: TRBV4-1; j_call: TRBJ1-3; d_call: TRBD1; clone_size: .; cdr3_nt: TGCGCCAGCAGCCTCGGGACAGGGGAAGACACCATATATTTT; cdr3_aa: CASSLGTGEDTIYF
v_call: TRBV7-8; j_call: TRBJ2-5; d_call: TRBD2; clone_size: .; cdr3_nt: TGTGCCAGCAGCTTAGCGGGACTAGTCATCGGGACCCAGTACTTC; cdr3_aa: CASSLAGLVIGTQYF
v_call: TRBV29-1; j_call: TRBJ2-2; d_call: .; clone_size: .; cdr3_nt: TGCAGCGTCGCGAGGTCGAGGAACACCGGGGAGCTGTTTTTT; cdr3_aa: CSVARSRNTGELFF
v_call: TRBV10-3; j_call: TRBJ1-1; d_call: .; clone_size: .; cdr3_nt: TGTGCCATAGGACTGGGGAACACTGAAGCTTTCTTT; cdr3_aa: CAIGLGNTEAFF
v_call: TRBV11-3; j_call: TRBJ2-7; d_call: TRBD2; clone_size: medium-sized; cdr3_nt: TGTGCCAGCGGACCCGGGACTAGCGGGAGGTCCTACGAGCAGTACTTC; cdr3_aa: CASGPGTSGRSYEQYF
v_call: TRBV28; j_call: TRBJ1-4; d_call: .; clone_size: .; cdr3_nt: TGTGCCAGCACTGCCGCCCGGACCGGTGAAAAACTGTTTTTT; cdr3_aa: CASTAARTGEKLFF
v_call: TRBV18; j_call: TRBJ2-2; d_call: TRBD1; clone_size: .; cdr3_nt: TGTGCCAGCTCGCGGACAGGAGGATTCCCCGGGGAGCTGTTTTTT; cdr3_aa: CASSRTGGFPGELFF
v_call: TRBV28; j_call: TRBJ2-1; d_call: TRBD2; clone_size: .; cdr3_nt: TGTGCCAGCAGCGGATCAAAGCGGGGCTCCTACAATGAGCAGTTCTTC; cdr3_aa: CASSGSKRGSYNEQFF
v_call: TRBV5-6; j_call: TRBJ2-1; d_call: TRBD2; clone_size: .; cdr3_nt: TGTGCCAGCAGCACGTGGACTAGCGGTAGGAGGAATGAGCAGTTCTTC; cdr3_aa: CASSTWTSGRRNEQFF
v_call: TRBV10-3; j_call: TRBJ2-7; d_call: .; clone_size: .; cdr3_nt: TGTGCCATCAGTGAGTCGAAGCTCGGCGAGCAGTACTTC; cdr3_aa: CAISESKLGEQYF
v_call: TRBV5-4; j_call: TRBJ2-1; d_call: .; clone_size: .; cdr3_nt: TGTGCCAGCTTCCCGGGAAGCCCCGTTGGCTCCTACAATGAGCAGTTCTTC; cdr3_aa: CASFPGSPVGSYNEQFF
v_call: TRBV5-4; j_call: TRBJ2-2; d_call: .; clone_size: medium-sized; cdr3_nt: TGTGCCAGCAGCTTTGTGGGAGGAGACACCGGGGAGCTGTTTTTT; cdr3_aa: CASSFVGGDTGELFF
v_call: TRBV5-1; j_call: TRBJ2-3; d_call: .; clone_size: .; cdr3_nt: TGCGCCAGCAGCTTGGGGGGTCGCACAGATACGCAGTATTTT; cdr3_aa: CASSLGGRTDTQYF
v_call: TRBV18; j_call: TRBJ2-5; d_call: .; clone_size: .; cdr3_nt: TGTGCCAGCTCACCAGGAGGGGGAGAGGGAGAGACCCAGTACTTC; cdr3_aa: CASSPGGGEGETQYF
v_call: TRBV6-1; j_call: TRBJ1-1; d_call: .; clone_size: .; cdr3_nt: TGTGCCAGCAGTGAATCCGAGGAGAACACTGAAGCTTTCTTT; cdr3_aa: CASSESEENTEAFF
v_call: TRBV4-1; j_call: TRBJ1-2; d_call: .; clone_size: .; cdr3_nt: TGCGCCAGCAGCCCAGGAGGTTTCTATGGCTACACCTTC; cdr3_aa: CASSPGGFYGYTF
v_call: TRBV7-3; j_call: TRBJ2-5; d_call: .; clone_size: .; cdr3_nt: TGTGCCAGCAGCCCCCAGCCCAGCGGGCAAGAGACCCAGTACTTC; cdr3_aa: CASSPQPSGQETQYF
v_call: TRBV7-2; j_call: TRBJ2-1; d_call: TRBD1; clone_size: .; cdr3_nt: TGTGCCAGCAGCTTAGCACAGGGGCCAAACAATGAGCAGTTCTTC; cdr3_aa: CASSLAQGPNNEQFF
v_call: TRBV15; j_call: TRBJ2-7; d_call: .; clone_size: .; cdr3_nt: TGTGCCACCAGCTCCGGACCCGGTGGCGAGCAGTACTTC; cdr3_aa: CATSSGPGGEQYF
v_call: TRBV11-1; j_call: TRBJ2-3; d_call: TRBD2; clone_size: once; cdr3_nt: TGTGCCAGCAGCTTAGGGGCTAGCGGAATTACAGATACGCAGTATTTT; cdr3_aa: CASSLGASGITDTQYF
v_call: TRBV6-1; j_call: TRBJ1-5; d_call: TRBD1; clone_size: .; cdr3_nt: TGTGCCAGCATACAGGGGGCCCATAGCAATCAGCCCCAGCATTTT; cdr3_aa: CASIQGAHSNQPQHF
v_call: TRBV5-6; j_call: TRBJ2-4; d_call: .; clone_size: .; cdr3_nt: TGTGCCAGCAGCTTGGTGGGTAGTGGCAAAAACATTCAGTACTTC; cdr3_aa: CASSLVGSGKNIQYF
v_call: TRBV28; j_call: TRBJ2-1; d_call: .; clone_size: .; cdr3_nt: TGTGCCAGCAGGCGAAACAGGGACCCCTACAATGAGCAGTTCTTC; cdr3_aa: CASRRNRDPYNEQFF
v_call: TRBV4-2; j_call: TRBJ2-1; d_call: .; clone_size: once; cdr3_nt: TGTGCCAGCAGCCGAGAGACCCGTGAGCAGTTCTTC; cdr3_aa: CASSRETREQFF
v_call: TRBV5-1; j_call: TRBJ2-1; d_call: TRBD2; clone_size: .; cdr3_nt: TGCGCCAGCAGTCTGGGAGGGGACAATGAGCAGTTCTTC; cdr3_aa: CASSLGGDNEQFF
v_call: TRBV18; j_call: TRBJ1-3; d_call: .; clone_size: .; cdr3_nt: TGTGCCAGCTCAAAAGACCCGGTCATGGGAAACACCATATATTTT; cdr3_aa: CASSKDPVMGNTIYF
v_call: TRBV5-1; j_call: TRBJ2-1; d_call: .; clone_size: .; cdr3_nt: TGCGCCAGCAGCTTTTCCGATCCTGAGAGTGAGCAGTTCTTC; cdr3_aa: CASSFSDPESEQFF
v_call: TRBV5-1; j_call: TRBJ2-1; d_call: TRBD2; clone_size: .; cdr3_nt: TGCGCCAGCAGCCTGAGCGTCCCGGGACTAGCGGGAGGGGATGAGCAGTTCTTC; cdr3_aa: CASSLSVPGLAGGDEQFF
v_call: TRBV9; j_call: TRBJ2-3; d_call: TRBD2; clone_size: .; cdr3_nt: TGTGCCAGCAGCGTAGGGAAAACTAGCGGGACCACAGATACGCAGTATTTT; cdr3_aa: CASSVGKTSGTTDTQYF
v_call: TRBV19; j_call: TRBJ2-3; d_call: .; clone_size: .; cdr3_nt: TGTGCCAGTAACCCAAGGGCTAGCGTTTCCACAGATACGCAGTATTTT; cdr3_aa: CASNPRASVSTDTQYF
v_call: TRBV6-6; j_call: TRBJ2-7; d_call: TRBD2; clone_size: .; cdr3_nt: TGTGCCAGCAGTTCCGGGACTAGCGTGCGGGACGAGCAGTACTTC; cdr3_aa: CASSSGTSVRDEQYF
v_call: TRBV5-1; j_call: TRBJ2-3; d_call: .; clone_size: .; cdr3_nt: TGCGCCAGCAGCCGAGGATCCACAGATACGCAGTATTTT; cdr3_aa: CASSRGSTDTQYF
v_call: TRBV7-9; j_call: TRBJ2-3; d_call: TRBD2; clone_size: .; cdr3_nt: TGTGCCAGCAGCACCCAGGGAACTAGCGGGGCGAGGAATACGCAGTATTTT; cdr3_aa: CASSTQGTSGARNTQYF
v_call: TRBV30; j_call: TRBJ2-1; d_call: .; clone_size: .; cdr3_nt: TGTGCCTGGAGTGCTCCCCCTTCAGAGCAGTTCTTC; cdr3_aa: CAWSAPPSEQFF